The 8 T cell receptor beta chains reported below all come from one sample, sequenced in a study of Ad26.COV2.S vaccination and SARS-CoV-2 variants. Sequencing used immunoSEQ multiplex PCR; TCRdb keeps in-frame clones, though not all of them. The sample holds some 500,000 clones; approximately 89% are singletons and the top ten take approximately 2.5%. Treatment specified: roughly 20 received Ad26.COV2.S at low or high dose, single or two shots; 5 received placebo; per-sample allocation not given. Collection of the samples took place on day 63 after the first injection of vaccine or placebo. The material sequenced was peripheral blood, taken in a trial of Ad26.COV2.S vaccine versus placebo. The receptors were gathered from a person aged 18 to 65 who received the Ad26.COV2.S COVID-19 vaccine or a placebo.

J is TRBJ2-5 and V is TRBV25-1; the D call may be TRBD1 or TRBD2 (5 bases each). The CDR3 contains 18 residues. CDR1 MGHDK and CDR2 SYGVNS come from the germline V gene. Trimming removed 7 bases at V and 5 bases at J, with 29 bases between. In nucleotides, the CDR3 is TGTGCCAGCAAAGCCTCTGGGGGATACTATGAGTTGGGGGAGACCCAGTACTTC. Protein product: CASKASGGYYELGETQYF.

In this sample, this clone turned up once. The chain links TRBV24-1 to TRBJ2-3, with 9 bases fitting TRBD2. CDR3 length: 16 amino acids. Per the germline V gene, CDR1 is KGHDR and CDR2 is SFDVKD. V lost 4 bases, J lost 1 base, and 5 bases stayed unmatched. The CDR3 reads CATSETSGLRTDTQYF. Written as DNA, the CDR3 is TGTGCCACCAGTGAGACTAGCGGACTTCGCACAGATACGCAGTATTTT.

The gene calls are TRBV5-4 and TRBJ1-1; D gene unclear. V lost 4 bases, J lost 0 bases, and 16 bases lay in between. The CDR3 consists of 16 residues. CDR1 is SGHNT and CDR2 is YYREEE in the germline V gene (reference sequence). CDR3: CASSLLKGSMNTEAFF. In DNA form, the CDR3 reads TGTGCCAGCAGCCTCTTGAAAGGCTCCATGAACACTGAAGCTTTCTTT.

This clone has just one count. J is TRBJ2-3 and V is TRBV5-6; D uncertain. CDR1 and CDR2 (germline): SGHDT, YYEEEE. This CDR3 spans 13 amino acids. V gave up 5 bases and J gave up 2 bases, with 9 bases separating them. The CDR3 loop is CASSYTSTDTQYF. The DNA for the CDR3 is TGTGCCAGCAGTTACACTTCCACAGATACGCAGTATTTT.

This clone has more than one count but fewer than ten. The chain joins TRBV12-3 or TRBV12-4 to TRBJ1-3; D ambiguous. The CDR3 sequence is 13 residues long. V lost 3 bases, J lost 0 bases, and 3 bases lay in between. The CDR3 DNA reads as TGTGCCAGCAGTTTCGACTCTGGAAACACCATATATTTT. Its translation: CASSFDSGNTIYF.

This clone was counted between two and nine times. The chain couples TRBV6-2 or TRBV6-3 to TRBJ2-5, with a weak D call TRBD2 (5 bases). V lost 1 base and J lost 2, with 11 bases in between. CDR1 is MNHEY, CDR2 SVGEGT, per germline. The length of the CDR3 is 15 residues. CDR3 coding DNA: TGTGCCAGCAGTTACTGGGCCGGGGTTCAAGAGACCCAGTACTTC. Its protein product is CASSYWAGVQETQYF.

The genes are TRBV6-5 and TRBJ1-5, with TRBD1 as a possible D gene (6 bases). This CDR3 has 15 amino acids. CDR1 is MNHEY and CDR2 is SVGAGI in the germline V gene. The V end lost 4 bases, the J end lost 2 bases, and 12 bases lay between the germline ends. The CDR3 is CASSSQGQGNQPQHF. The DNA for the CDR3 is TGTGCCAGCAGTTCGCAGGGGCAGGGCAATCAGCCCCAGCATTTT.

V usage is TRBV7-9 and J usage is TRBJ1-6; D unclear. Germline V lookup: CDR1 SEHNR, CDR2 FQNEAQ (reference sequence). The CDR3 extends over 14 amino acids. V lost 3 bases to trimming and J lost 7 bases, with 10 bases between them. CDR3: CASSFGVRNSPLHF. For the CDR3, the DNA is TGTGCCAGCAGCTTCGGGGTCAGGAATTCACCCCTCCACTTT.